The clone carrying this T cell receptor beta chain was seen many times. Amplification of TCR beta CDR3 regions was performed using RNA transcripts as template. Initially, a first-round RT-PCR of the TCR CDR3 employed the HTBI primer set. MiXCR was run by TCRdb on the multiplex PCR reads, yielding one entry per CDR3 protein. The repertoire holds 700,000 to 950,000 distinct CDR3 sequences, with around a third as singletons. This entry is derived from a study of T cells in Graves' hyperthyroidism and ophthalmopathy. The germline V gene has CDR1 SNHLY and CDR2 FYNNEI. CDR3 length: 15 amino acids. V lost 8 bases, J lost 2 bases, and 10 bases stayed unmatched.

The rearrangement links TRBV2 to TRBJ2-7; TRBD2 aligns across 9 bases. Input material: blood. The origin of this receptor is a woman aged 35 to 49 with Graves' hyperthyroidism. CDR3 residues: CASFLTSGAAYEQYF. The CDR3 DNA follows: TGTGCCAGCTTCCTGACTAGCGGAGCAGCCTACGAGCAGTACTTC.